One and the same sample provided the 14 T cell receptor beta chains below, sequenced in a study of shared T cell receptors in the human thymus. Repertoires were generated with immunoSEQ multiplex PCR, while TCRdb's copy carries only in-frame clones and drops some. The sample lists hundreds of thousands of clones; 88% were seen once. These data were also reused for a study on human thymus T cells.

Sequencing was carried out using thymocytes. The receptors here all came from a boy in the first two years of life with a congenital heart defect.

The chain uses TRBV4-3 and TRBJ2-7; 7 bases are a match to TRBD1. The V gene's germline CDR1 is LGHNA and CDR2 YSLEER. The CDR3 has 14 amino acids. Trimming cost V 3 bases and J 5 bases; bases outside gene matches: 7. CDR3 residues: CASSQTTGSNEQYF. CDR3 coding DNA: TGCGCCAGCAGCCAGACGACAGGGTCCAACGAGCAGTACTTC.

V usage is TRBV27 and J usage is TRBJ2-7, with D tentatively TRBD1 (6 bases). V was shortened by 6 bases and J by 3 bases, with 15 bases between the two germline ends. Per the germline V gene, CDR1 is MNHEY and CDR2 is SMNVEV (reference sequence). The CDR3 covers 14 residues. CDR3 sequence: CASSRTGLIYEQYF. The CDR3 nucleotides are TGTGCCAGCAGCCGAACAGGGCTGATCTACGAGCAGTACTTC.

V gene TRBV7-2 combines with J gene TRBJ2-6, with D maybe TRBD2 (5 bases). The CDR3 runs 15 residues. V was shortened by 3 bases and J by 3 bases, with 9 bases between the two germline ends. Germline CDR1 and CDR2: SGHTA and FQGNSA. CDR3 sequence (DNA): TGTGCCAGCAGCTTTGACGGGGATGGGGCCAACGTCCTGACTTTC. Protein sequence: CASSFDGDGANVLTF.

CDR3 DNA: TGTGCCAGCAGCGCCCGACAGGGTACGACTGGGGCCAACGTCCTGACTTTC. Translation gives CASSARQGTTGANVLTF. This chain uses TRBV9 with TRBJ2-6; 7 positions match TRBD1. Trimming took 3 bases from V and 2 from J; bases not matched to a gene: 8. Germline V CDR1 and CDR2: SGDLS, YYNGEE. The CDR3 totals 17 residues. Full variable domain (remainder filled in from reference TRBV9 and TRBJ2-6): DSGVTQTPKHLITATGQRVTLRCSPRSGDLSVYWYQQSLDQGLQFLIQYYNGEERAKGNILERFSAQQFPDLHSELNLSSLELGDSALYFCASSARQGTTGANVLTFGAGSRLTVL.

J is TRBJ2-3 and V is TRBV9; perhaps TRBD2 as D (6 bases). CDR1 is SGDLS, CDR2 YYNGEE, per germline. The germline V and J ends were trimmed by 3 bases and 2 bases, with 10 bases remaining between them. The CDR3 is 14 residues long. CDR3 nucleotides: TGTGCCAGCAGCGAAGGAGGGAACACAGATACGCAGTATTTT. Translation: CASSEGGNTDTQYF.

This sequence joins TRBV7-2 and TRBJ2-1; D gene ambiguous. The CDR3 totals 11 residues. In germline, CDR1 is SGHTA, CDR2 FQGNSA. Deletions cut 5 bases from V and 4 bases from J, with 3 bases between. CDR3 in amino acids: CASSIYNEQFF. In DNA, the CDR3 is TGTGCCAGCAGCATATACAATGAGCAGTTCTTC.

This clone was found a few times. The genes are TRBV4-2 and TRBJ2-3; the D gene is possibly TRBD2 (5 bases). The germline V gene encodes CDR1 LGHNA and CDR2 YNFKEQ. V lost 0 bases and J 4 bases, leaving 20 bases between the germline ends. The CDR3 spans 18 residues. The CDR3 sequence: CASSQDPPSLRVPDTQYF. CDR3 sequence (DNA): TGTGCCAGCAGCCAAGATCCCCCCTCTTTGAGGGTACCAGATACGCAGTATTTT.

V usage is TRBV10-3 and J usage is TRBJ1-5; 9 bases map to TRBD1. From germline, CDR1 is ENHRY and CDR2 SYGVKD. This CDR3 has 17 residues. The ends lost 4 bases at V and 4 bases at J; junction bases unmatched: 11. The CDR3 DNA sequence: TGTGCCATCAGTGGCATGACAGGGGGTAGGGCTAATCAGCCCCAGCATTTT. It yields the protein CAISGMTGGRANQPQHF.

V and J are TRBV27 and TRBJ1-1, with D perhaps TRBD1 (5 bases). CDR3 length: 12 residues. CDR1 and CDR2 (germline): MNHEY, SMNVEV (reference sequence). V lost 5 bases and J 10 bases, leaving 14 bases between the germline ends. CDR3 sequence reads: CASSPLREVAFF. Written as DNA, the CDR3 is TGTGCCAGCAGTCCCCTCAGGGAAGTAGCTTTCTTT.

The gene calls are TRBV7-8 and TRBJ2-3, with TRBD2 matching 7 bases. Germline V lookup: CDR1 SGHVS, CDR2 FQNEAQ. The CDR3 runs to 16 residues. J was trimmed by 6 bases and V by 5 bases; bases with no gene match: 14. Here the CDR3 reads CASSEDLTSAVDTQYF. In nucleotides, the CDR3 is TGTGCCAGCAGCGAGGACCTCACTAGCGCTGTGGATACGCAGTATTTT. Drawing the rest from reference TRBV7-8 and TRBJ2-3, the complete variable domain is GAGVSQSPRYKVAKRGQDVALRCDPISGHVSLFWYQQALGQGPEFLTYFQNEAQLDKSGLPSDRFFAERPEGSVSTLKIQRTQQEDSAVYLCASSEDLTSAVDTQYFGPGTRLTVL.

There are a few counts of this clone. This chain connects TRBV7-2 to TRBJ2-7; TRBD1 agrees at 9 bases. J gave up 3 bases and V 4 bases, and 4 bases lay outside the gene matches. Germline CDR1 and CDR2: SGHTA and FQGNSA. The length of the CDR3 is 14 residues. CDR3 sequence: CASSSPGQGYEQYF. The CDR3 DNA is TGTGCCAGCAGCTCCCCGGGACAGGGCTACGAGCAGTACTTC. Using reference TRBV7-2 and TRBJ2-7 for the parts outside the CDR3, the full variable domain is GAGVSQSPSNKVTEKGKDVELRCDPISGHTALYWYRQSLGQGLEFLIYFQGNSAPDKSGLPSDRFSAERTGGSVSTLTIQRTQQEDSAVYLCASSSPGQGYEQYFGPGTRLTVT.

The chain joins TRBV29-1 to TRBJ2-5, with TRBD2 as a possible D gene (5 bases). The germline V and J ends were trimmed by 7 bases and 7 bases, with 10 bases remaining between them. Germline-derived CDR1 and CDR2 are SQVTM and ANQGSEA. This CDR3 comprises 10 residues. The CDR3 DNA follows: TGCAGCGCAGCCCGGGGGACCCAGTACTTC. Amino acid sequence: CSAARGTQYF.

Here the CDR3 reads CASSAKHPSYEQYF. As DNA, the CDR3 is TGTGCCAGCAGCGCTAAGCACCCCTCCTACGAGCAGTACTTC. V and J are TRBV11-2 and TRBJ2-7, with no clear D. Germline V gives CDR1 SGHAT, CDR2 FQNNGV. CDR3 length equals 14 residues. The germline V and J ends were trimmed by 5 bases and 0 bases, with 11 bases remaining between them.

The chain links TRBV4-3 to TRBJ2-7; TRBD2 agrees at 7 bases. Losses at the gene ends were 4 bases for V and 2 bases for J; bases not matched to a gene: 11. Germline CDR1 reads LGHNA; CDR2 reads YSLEER. The CDR3 length is 16 residues. The CDR3 DNA reads TGCGCCAGCAGCCGAGTCCCTAGCGGCTTCACCTACGAGCAGTACTTC. Protein: CASSRVPSGFTYEQYF.